The following is a TCR beta chain sequence with its context. This clonotype was detected many times. Its antigen remains undetermined. No per-base quality is available; no much larger clone lies one base away. cDNA was synthesized by template-switch 5'RACE using a primer with a 10-nucleotide random unique molecular identifier that tagged each TCR transcript. Each sequencing run produced over 190 million TCR-beta sequences covering 15-18 subjects. The RNeasy kit was used for extraction of total RNA. Using the KAPA Real-time Library Amplification kit, TCR-beta VDJ regions were amplified with primers for the TCR constant region and the 5'RACE anchor. Sample indexes and Illumina adaptors were added in a first PCR, after which library yield was increased in a second PCR. After Ampure bead purification, the TCR product of roughly 650 bp was size-selected on a 2% E-gel SizeSelection system. Before pooling, library quality was assessed on a Bioanalyzer, concentration was determined with Qubit, and library quantification was performed with the Kapa Library Quantification kit. An Illumina HiSeq 2500 sequenced the libraries paired-end 2 x 150 bp. To increase sequence diversity, roughly 24-31% phiX was spiked into each library pool. Under the source paper's analysis protocol: Quality-filtered reads were processed with the UMI-based MiGEC pipeline, which removed over 75% of raw TCR sequences during error correction. VDJ genes were aligned to IMGT germline references, and each clonotype was defined by a unique CDR3 amino acid sequence together with V-J genes. VDJtools evaluated clonal expansion, Shannon diversity and CDR3 relatedness (CalcPairwiseDistances, ClusterSamples); CLCbio workbench built phylogenetic trees. Using coefficient-of-variation modelling across technical triplicates, the study counted a clone as expanded if it had at least 8 unique UMIs. TCRdb reanalyzed the raw reads on its own, using fastp at Q25 for trimming and MiXCR for clone calling, and kept in-frame beta chains. Every entry covers one CDR3 protein and lists the most common genes and DNA from its rows. For this entry, the V and J calls and clone size follow TCRdb and not the study's own pipeline. For this sample the table gives more than 45,000 distinct CDR3 sequences, of which over 9% were detected only once. The top ten clonotypes cover around 20% of the sample.

This specimen comes from a study of neurological immune-mediated disorders (dated by TCRdb to between 2018 and 2020). For context, the study as a whole: Peripheral blood TCR-beta repertoires from HTLV-I-associated myelopathy (HAM/TSP) patients, multiple sclerosis patients and healthy controls were compared by UMI-based sequencing. Of the approximately 68 subjects in the cohort, around 15 were HAM/TSP patients, around 34 were multiple sclerosis patients, and around 20 were healthy controls. Longitudinal samples, technical triplicates and paired sorted CD4+ and CD8+ T-cell subsets, alongside PBMC samples, were included among the roughly 100 TCR-beta libraries. General study outcomes and caveats: Across subjects, expanded clones never shared an identical CDR3 amino acid sequence, which suggests that the TCR-beta repertoires in every group were private. TCR clonal expansion was highest in HAM/TSP patients and lowest in MS patients, with MS patients falling below even healthy controls.

Reading from cysteine to phenylalanine, the CDR3 counts 15 amino acids. This entry keeps only the CDR3 DNA: 45 bases, framed from base 1. Trimming costs V 2 bases and J 6 bases, and their ends lie 17 bases apart. The germline V gene specifies SGHTA as CDR1 and FQGNSA as CDR2. Libraries from unsorted PBMCs were made from 2 million PBMCs kept in RNAlater at -80 degrees C until RNA extraction. Peripheral blood was subjected to Ficoll-Hypaque density gradient centrifugation to isolate PBMCs, which were then cryopreserved in liquid nitrogen. The V and J genes are TRBV7-2 and TRBJ2-7; the D gene cannot be resolved beyond TRBD1 or TRBD2, each matching 6 bases. The sequence came from a woman in her thirties or forties with HTLV-1-associated myelopathy (HAM/TSP). The specimen sequenced was PBMCs. Here is the DNA: TGTGCCAGCAGCTTAAACCTCGGGGGCTCGCGCGAGCAGTACTTC. This gives the protein CASSLNLGGSREQYF.